This TCR beta chain came from a study of blood T cell repertoires in COVID-19. Looking at the study overall: Spain, Italy and the United States supplied samples that represented acute and convalescent COVID-19.

The repertoire was sequenced with immunoSEQ multiplex PCR; TCRdb's copy has only in-frame clones and lacks some. The sample lists over 200,000 clones; around 90% were seen once. This TCR was sampled from a man younger than 35 with active or convalescent COVID-19. Sequenced: peripheral blood.

CDR3 region: CASDDQGYQETQYF. The CDR3 DNA follows: TGCGCCAGCGATGACCAGGGTTACCAAGAGACCCAGTACTTC. The V call is TRBV5-1, the J call TRBJ2-5, with D perhaps TRBD1 (5 bases). Trimming left V 7 bases short and J 0 bases short, with 13 bases between. The germline CDR1 and CDR2 sequences are SGHRS and YFSETQ. CDR3 length: 14 amino acids.